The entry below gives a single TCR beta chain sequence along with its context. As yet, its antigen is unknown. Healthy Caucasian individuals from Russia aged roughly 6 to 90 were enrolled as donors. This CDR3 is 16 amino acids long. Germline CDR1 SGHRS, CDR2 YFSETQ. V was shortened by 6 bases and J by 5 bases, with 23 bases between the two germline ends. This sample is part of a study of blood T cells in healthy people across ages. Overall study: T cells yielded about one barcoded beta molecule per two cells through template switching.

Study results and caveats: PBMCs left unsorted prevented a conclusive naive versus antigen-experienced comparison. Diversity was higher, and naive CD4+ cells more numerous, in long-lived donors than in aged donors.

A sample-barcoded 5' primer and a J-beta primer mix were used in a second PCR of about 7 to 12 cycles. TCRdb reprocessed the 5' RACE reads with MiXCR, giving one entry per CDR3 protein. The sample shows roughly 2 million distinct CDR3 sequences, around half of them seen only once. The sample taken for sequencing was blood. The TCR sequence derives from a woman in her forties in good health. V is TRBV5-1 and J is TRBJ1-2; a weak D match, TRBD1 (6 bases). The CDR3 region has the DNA TGCGCCAGCAAGCGGGACACTGCGCAGGCTGGATATGGCTACACCTTC. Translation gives CASKRDTAQAGYGYTF.